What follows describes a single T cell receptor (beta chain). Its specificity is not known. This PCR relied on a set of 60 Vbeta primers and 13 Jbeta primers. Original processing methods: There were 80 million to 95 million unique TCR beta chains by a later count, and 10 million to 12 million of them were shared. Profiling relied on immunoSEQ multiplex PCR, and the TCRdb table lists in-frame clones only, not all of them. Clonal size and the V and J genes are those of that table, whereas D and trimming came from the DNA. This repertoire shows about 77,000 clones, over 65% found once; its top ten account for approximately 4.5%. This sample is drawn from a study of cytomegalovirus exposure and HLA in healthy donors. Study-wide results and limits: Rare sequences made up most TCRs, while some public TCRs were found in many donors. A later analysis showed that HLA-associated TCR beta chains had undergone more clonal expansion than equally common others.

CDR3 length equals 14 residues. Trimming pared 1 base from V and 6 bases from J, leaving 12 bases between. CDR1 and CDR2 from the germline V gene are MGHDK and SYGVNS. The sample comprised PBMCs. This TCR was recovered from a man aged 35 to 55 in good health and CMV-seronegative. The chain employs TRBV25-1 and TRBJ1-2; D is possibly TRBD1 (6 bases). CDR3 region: CASSELPGVNGYTF. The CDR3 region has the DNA TGTGCCAGCAGTGAATTGCCAGGGGTTAATGGCTACACCTTC.